Shown below are 7 T cell receptor beta chains from a single sample sequenced in a study of response to subunit inactivated influenza vaccine. TCRdb called the RT-PCR reads again in MiXCR, with one record for every CDR3 protein. Among 500,000 to 550,000 distinct CDR3 sequences listed, around 8% were seen once. Here the sequenced sample was PBMCs from blood, taken about 24 months after vaccination. These TCRs come from a man aged 50 to 69 who received an inactivated influenza vaccine.

Note on this clonotype: Germline is not matched at one junction end, which may reflect a read error. V and J are TRBV10-2 and TRBJ2-5, with D unclear. This CDR3 region has 11 residues. The germline V gene has CDR1 WSHSY and CDR2 SAAADI. The CDR3 DNA is TGCGCCAACAGTGTGAGGGAGACCCAGTACTTC. It specifies CANSVRETQYF.

V and J are TRBV20-1 and TRBJ2-6, with 7 bases that match TRBD1. The CDR3 has 19 residues. CDR1 is DFQATT, CDR2 SNEGSKA, per germline (reference sequence). Losses at the gene ends were 1 base for V and 0 bases for J; bases not matched to a gene: 12. CDR3 region: CSARGLTGQRRSGANVLTF. The CDR3 DNA reads TGCAGTGCTAGAGGGCTGACAGGGCAAAGACGCTCTGGGGCCAACGTCCTGACTTTC.

This clonotype was detected a few times. The chain is built from TRBV5-5 and TRBJ2-1, with 9 bases fitting TRBD1. V lost 3 bases, J lost 4 bases, and 5 bases stayed unmatched. This CDR3 has 15 residues. Germline V lookup: CDR1 SGHKS, CDR2 YYEKEE (reference sequence). CDR3 DNA sequence: TGTGCCAGCAGCTCCCGGGACAGGGAATACAATGAGCAGTTCTTC. It encodes CASSSRDREYNEQFF.

In its sample, this clonotype was seen a few times. The chain couples TRBV5-1 to TRBJ1-1; D might be TRBD1 (6 bases). V lost 6 bases and J 6 bases, leaving 18 bases between the germline ends. The CDR3 has 14 amino acids. Germline V CDR1 and CDR2: SGHRS, YFSETQ. The CDR3 is CASTPAGGGSEAFF. DNA of the CDR3: TGCGCCAGCACTCCTGCGGGGGGCGGCTCTGAAGCTTTCTTT.

This clonotype has ten or more counts. The chain uses TRBV9 and TRBJ2-1; 9 nucleotides match TRBD2. Germline CDR1 is SGDLS and CDR2 is YYNGEE. The CDR3 loop spans 15 amino acids. Trimming at V came to 0 bases and at J to 3 bases, leaving 1 base not matched to a gene. CDR3 sequence reads: CASSVGAGGYNEQFF. The CDR3 DNA reads as TGTGCCAGCAGCGTAGGAGCGGGAGGCTACAATGAGCAGTTCTTC. The variable domain in full, completed from reference TRBV9 and TRBJ2-1, reads DSGVTQTPKHLITATGQRVTLRCSPRSGDLSVYWYQQSLDQGLQFLIQYYNGEERAKGNILERFSAQQFPDLHSELNLSSLELGDSALYFCASSVGAGGYNEQFFGPGTRLTVL.

This clonotype showed up many times. The V and J genes are TRBV6-2 or TRBV6-3 and TRBJ2-1; no clear D. The CDR3 has 15 residues. From germline, CDR1 is MNHEY and CDR2 SVGEGT. V lost 7 bases and J 2 bases, leaving 15 bases between the germline ends. The CDR3 spells CASNLRVSTYNEQFF. CDR3 nucleotides: TGTGCCAGCAATTTACGAGTCTCTACCTACAATGAGCAGTTCTTC.

In DNA form, the CDR3 reads TGTGCCAGCAGTTACTCTATAGGGGGCAGTGAAAAACTGTTTTTT. This encodes CASSYSIGGSEKLFF. This sequence joins TRBV6-5 and TRBJ1-4; the match to TRBD1 covers 7 bases. CDR3 length equals 15 residues. Germline CDR1 and CDR2: MNHEY and SVGAGI. The junction had 5 bases not matched to a gene; V was cut back by 0 bases and J by 7 bases.